This TCR beta chain was found in a study of blood T cell repertoires in COVID-19. This table comes from immunoSEQ multiplex PCR, and its TCRdb copy is limited to in-frame clones, with some not included. The data hold 70,000 to 95,000 clones, with under 90% observed a single time. This clone has more than one count but fewer than ten. Source material: peripheral blood. The sequence came from a woman between 40 and 50 years old with active or convalescent COVID-19.

The CDR3 is CASGRGWVYEQYF. In nucleotides, the CDR3 is TGTGCCAGCGGTCGGGGTTGGGTCTACGAGCAGTACTTC. The genes are TRBV7-2 and TRBJ2-7, with a possible D match to TRBD2 (5 bases). Germline V gene lookup returns CDR1 SGHTA and CDR2 FQGNSA. CDR3 length: 13 residues. V lost 8 bases to trimming and J lost 3 bases, with 14 bases between them. The full variable domain, rest sourced from reference TRBV7-2 and TRBJ2-7, is GAGVSQSPSNKVTEKGKDVELRCDPISGHTALYWYRQSLGQGLEFLIYFQGNSAPDKSGLPSDRFSAERTGGSVSTLTIQRTQQEDSAVYLCASGRGWVYEQYFGPGTRLTVT.